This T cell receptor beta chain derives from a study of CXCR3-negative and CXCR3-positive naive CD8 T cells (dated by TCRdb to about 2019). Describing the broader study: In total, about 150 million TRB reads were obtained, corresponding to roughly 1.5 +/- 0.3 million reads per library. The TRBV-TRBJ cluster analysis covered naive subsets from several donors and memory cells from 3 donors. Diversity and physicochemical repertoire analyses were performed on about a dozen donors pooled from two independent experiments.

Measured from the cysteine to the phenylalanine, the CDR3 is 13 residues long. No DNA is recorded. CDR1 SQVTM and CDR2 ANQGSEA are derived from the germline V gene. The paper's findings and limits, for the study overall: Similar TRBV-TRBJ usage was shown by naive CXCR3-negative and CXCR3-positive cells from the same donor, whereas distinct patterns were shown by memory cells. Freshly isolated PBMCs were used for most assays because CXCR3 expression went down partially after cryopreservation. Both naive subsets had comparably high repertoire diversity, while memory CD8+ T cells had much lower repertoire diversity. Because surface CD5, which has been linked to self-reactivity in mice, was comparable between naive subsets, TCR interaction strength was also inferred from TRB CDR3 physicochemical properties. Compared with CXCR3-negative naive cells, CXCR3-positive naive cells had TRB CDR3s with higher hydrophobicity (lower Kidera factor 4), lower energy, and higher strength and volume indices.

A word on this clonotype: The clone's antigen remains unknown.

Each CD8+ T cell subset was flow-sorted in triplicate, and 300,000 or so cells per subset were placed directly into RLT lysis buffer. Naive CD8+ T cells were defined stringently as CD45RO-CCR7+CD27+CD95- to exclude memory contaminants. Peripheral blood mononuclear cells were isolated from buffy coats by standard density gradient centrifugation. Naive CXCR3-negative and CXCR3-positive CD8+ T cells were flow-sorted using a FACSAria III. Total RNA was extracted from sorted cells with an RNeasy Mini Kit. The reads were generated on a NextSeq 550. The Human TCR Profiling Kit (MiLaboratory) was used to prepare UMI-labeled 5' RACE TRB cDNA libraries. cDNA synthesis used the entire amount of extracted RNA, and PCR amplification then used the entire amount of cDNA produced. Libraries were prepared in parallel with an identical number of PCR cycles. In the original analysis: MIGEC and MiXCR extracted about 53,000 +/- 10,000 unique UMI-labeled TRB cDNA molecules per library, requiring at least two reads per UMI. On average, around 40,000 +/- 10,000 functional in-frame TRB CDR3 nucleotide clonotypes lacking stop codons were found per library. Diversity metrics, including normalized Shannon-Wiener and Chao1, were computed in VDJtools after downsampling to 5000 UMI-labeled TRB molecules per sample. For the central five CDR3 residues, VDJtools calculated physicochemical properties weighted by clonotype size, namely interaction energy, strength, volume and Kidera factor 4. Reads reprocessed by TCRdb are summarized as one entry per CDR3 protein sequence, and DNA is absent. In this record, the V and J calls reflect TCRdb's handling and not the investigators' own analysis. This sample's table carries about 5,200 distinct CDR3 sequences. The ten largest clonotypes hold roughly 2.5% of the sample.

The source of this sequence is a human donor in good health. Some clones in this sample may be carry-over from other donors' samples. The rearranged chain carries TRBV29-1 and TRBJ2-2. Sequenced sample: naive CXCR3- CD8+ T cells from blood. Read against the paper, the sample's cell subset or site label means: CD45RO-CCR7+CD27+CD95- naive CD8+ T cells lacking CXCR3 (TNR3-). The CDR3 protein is CSVESGYTGELFF.